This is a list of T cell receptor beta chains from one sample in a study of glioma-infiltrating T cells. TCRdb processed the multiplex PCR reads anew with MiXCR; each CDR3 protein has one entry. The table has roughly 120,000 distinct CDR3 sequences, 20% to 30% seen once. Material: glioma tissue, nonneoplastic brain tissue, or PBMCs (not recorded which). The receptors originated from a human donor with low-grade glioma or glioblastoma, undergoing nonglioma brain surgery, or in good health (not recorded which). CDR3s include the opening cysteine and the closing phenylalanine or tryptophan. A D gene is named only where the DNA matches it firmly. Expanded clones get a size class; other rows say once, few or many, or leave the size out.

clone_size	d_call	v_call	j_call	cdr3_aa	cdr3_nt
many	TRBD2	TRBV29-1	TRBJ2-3	CSVEGPSTSGSSDTQYF	TGCAGCGTTGAAGGGCCTTCGACTAGCGGGAGCTCAGATACGCAGTATTTT
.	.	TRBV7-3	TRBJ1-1	CASRPGAGVNTEAFF	TGTGCCAGCAGACCGGGGGCGGGAGTGAACACTGAAGCTTTCTTT
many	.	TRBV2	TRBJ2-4	CASMRAGGNIQYF	TGTGCCAGCATGCGTGCAGGGGGGAACATTCAGTACTTC
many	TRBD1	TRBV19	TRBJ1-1	CASSGTGTAFF	TGTGCCAGTAGTGGGACAGGGACAGCTTTCTTT
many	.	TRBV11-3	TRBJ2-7	CASSLQPSYEQYF	TGTGCCAGCAGCTTACAACCTTCCTACGAGCAGTACTTC
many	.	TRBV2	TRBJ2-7	CASSEASEQYF	TGTGCCAGCAGTGAAGCGAGCGAGCAGTACTTC
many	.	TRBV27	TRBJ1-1	CASSLSWRERDTEAFF	TGTGCCAGCAGTTTATCGTGGAGGGAGCGGGACACTGAAGCTTTCTTT
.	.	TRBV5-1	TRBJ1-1	CASSLEGTEAFF	TGCGCCAGCAGCTTGGAGGGCACTGAAGCTTTCTTT
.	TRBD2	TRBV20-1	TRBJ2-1	CSAIPLAGGAYNEQFF	TGCAGTGCTATACCATTAGCGGGAGGGGCCTACAATGAGCAGTTCTTC
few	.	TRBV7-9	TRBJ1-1	CASSLASVLEAFF	TGTGCCAGCAGCTTAGCCTCGGTTCTTGAAGCTTTCTTT
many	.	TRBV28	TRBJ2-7	CASRTLTREQYF	TGTGCCAGCAGAACATTAACCAGGGAGCAGTACTTC
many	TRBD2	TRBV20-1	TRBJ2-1	CSARAGGPYNEQFF	TGCAGTGCGCGAGCGGGAGGTCCCTACAATGAGCAGTTCTTC
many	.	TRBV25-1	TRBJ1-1	CASSALSGVNTEAFF	TGTGCCAGCAGTGCCCTTTCTGGGGTGAACACTGAAGCTTTCTTT
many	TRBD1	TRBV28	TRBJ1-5	CASSFPGQGTTSNQPQHF	TGTGCCAGCAGTTTCCCGGGACAGGGGACCACCTCCAATCAGCCCCAGCATTTT
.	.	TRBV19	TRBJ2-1	CASTTANEQFF	TGTGCCAGTACCACCGCAAATGAGCAGTTCTTC
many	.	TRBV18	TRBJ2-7	CASSPPVPAGEQYF	TGTGCCAGCTCACCCCCGGTTCCAGCCGGCGAGCAGTACTTC
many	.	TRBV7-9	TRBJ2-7	CASSLTDEQYF	TGTGCCAGCAGCTTAACGGACGAGCAGTACTTC
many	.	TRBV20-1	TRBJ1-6	CSALTGTQSRALHF	TGCAGTGCTTTGACCGGGACCCAAAGTCGTGCCCTCCACTTT
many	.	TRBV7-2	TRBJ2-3	CASSLVVGTSTDTQYF	TGTGCCAGCAGCTTAGTAGTCGGGACCAGCACAGATACGCAGTATTTT
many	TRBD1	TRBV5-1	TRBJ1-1	CASSFANATGEARAEAFF	TGCGCCAGCAGCTTCGCAAATGCGACAGGGGAGGCCCGCGCTGAAGCTTTCTTT
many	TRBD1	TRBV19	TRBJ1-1	CASSADRVNTEAFF	TGTGCCAGTAGTGCCGACAGGGTGAACACTGAAGCTTTCTTT
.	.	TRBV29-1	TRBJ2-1	CSIIIDRYSYNEQFF	TGCAGCATAATAATCGACAGGTACTCCTACAATGAGCAGTTCTTC
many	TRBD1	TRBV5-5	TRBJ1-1	CASSLYGQGNTEAFF	TGTGCCAGCAGCTTGTATGGACAGGGAAACACTGAAGCTTTCTTT
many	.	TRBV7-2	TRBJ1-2	CASSLSRPEYGYTF	TGTGCCAGCAGCTTATCGAGACCGGAGTATGGCTACACCTTC
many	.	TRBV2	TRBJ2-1	CASSESRNEQFF	TGTGCCAGCAGTGAGTCCCGGAATGAGCAGTTCTTC
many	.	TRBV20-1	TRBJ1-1	CSARSGNTEAFF	TGCAGTGCTAGATCTGGGAACACTGAAGCTTTCTTT
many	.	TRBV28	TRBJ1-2	CASSPSLAASNYGYTF	TGTGCCAGCAGTCCCTCCTTGGCAGCGTCCAACTATGGCTACACCTTC
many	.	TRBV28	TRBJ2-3	CASSKATDTQYF	TGTGCCAGCAGTAAGGCGACAGATACGCAGTATTTT
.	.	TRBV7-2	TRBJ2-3	CASSLTGFTDTQYF	TGTGCCAGCAGCTTAACTGGGTTCACAGATACACAGTATTTT
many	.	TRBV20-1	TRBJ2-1	CSATGFGYNEQFF	TGCAGTGCCACCGGCTTCGGGTACAATGAGCAGTTCTTC
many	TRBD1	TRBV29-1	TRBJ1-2	CSVQTGSHYGYTF	TGCAGCGTTCAGACAGGGAGTCACTATGGCTACACCTTC
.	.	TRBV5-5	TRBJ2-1	CASSLAARGYNEQFF	TGTGCCAGCAGCTTAGCGGCAAGGGGCTACAATGAGCAGTTCTTC
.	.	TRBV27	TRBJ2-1	CASSSSYKEQFF	TGTGCCAGCAGCTCTAGCTACAAGGAGCAGTTCTTC
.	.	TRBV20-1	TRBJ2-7	CSAVGKGQQYF	TGCAGTGCCGTAGGAAAGGGCCAGCAGTACTTC
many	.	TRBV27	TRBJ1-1	CASSLGNGNTEAFF	TGTGCCAGCAGTTTGGGGAACGGGAACACTGAAGCTTTCTTT
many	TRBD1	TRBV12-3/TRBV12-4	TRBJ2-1	CASIVGTGYNEQFF	TGTGCCAGCATCGTCGGGACAGGGTACAATGAGCAGTTCTTC
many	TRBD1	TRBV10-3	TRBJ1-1	CAIKDREDTEAFF	TGTGCCATCAAGGACAGGGAGGACACTGAAGCTTTCTTT
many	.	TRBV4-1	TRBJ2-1	CASSQDRGEQFF	TGCGCCAGCAGCCAAGACCGGGGTGAGCAGTTCTTC
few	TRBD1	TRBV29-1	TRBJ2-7	CSDHPGQIPYEQYF	TGCAGCGATCATCCGGGACAGATCCCCTACGAGCAGTACTTC
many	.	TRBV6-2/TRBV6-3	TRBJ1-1	CASTLAGAYTEAFF	TGTGCCAGCACCCTCGCGGGGGCTTACACTGAAGCTTTCTTT
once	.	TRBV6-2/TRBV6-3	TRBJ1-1	CASSYQGKNTEAFF	TGTGCCAGCAGTTACCAGGGCAAGAACACTGAAGCTTTCTTT
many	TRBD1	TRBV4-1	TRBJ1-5	CASSQGQGARNQPQHF	TGCGCCAGCAGCCAAGGACAGGGGGCGCGCAATCAGCCCCAGCATTTT
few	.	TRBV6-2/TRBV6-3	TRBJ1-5	CASILQGNQPQHF	TGTGCCAGCATTTTACAAGGTAATCAGCCCCAGCATTTT
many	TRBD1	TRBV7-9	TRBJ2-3	CASSLGQVQYF	TGTGCCAGCAGTTTGGGACAGGTGCAGTATTTT
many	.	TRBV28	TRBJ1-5	CASSILDGSNQPQHF	TGTGCCAGCAGTATCTTGGACGGTAGCAATCAGCCCCAGCATTTT
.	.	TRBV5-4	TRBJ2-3	CASSSRWLGTDTQYF	TGTGCCAGCAGCTCCAGGTGGCTGGGCACAGATACGCAGTATTTT
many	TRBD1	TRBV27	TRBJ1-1	CASSSPIDRGTEAFF	TGTGCCAGCAGTTCGCCCATCGACAGGGGAACTGAAGCTTTCTTT
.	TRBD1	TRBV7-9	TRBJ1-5	CASRGTGGSNQPQHF	TGTGCCAGCAGGGGGACAGGGGGAAGCAATCAGCCCCAGCATTTT
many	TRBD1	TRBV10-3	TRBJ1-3	CAISESMGTGASGNTIYF	TGTGCCATCAGTGAAAGTATGGGGACAGGAGCCTCTGGAAACACCATATATTTT
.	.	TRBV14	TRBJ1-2	CASSQDLKGFNYGYTF	TGTGCCAGCAGCCAAGATTTGAAGGGATTTAACTATGGCTACACCTTC
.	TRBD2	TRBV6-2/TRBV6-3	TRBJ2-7	CASSYYRLAGPNEQYF	TGTGCCAGCAGTTACTACCGACTAGCGGGTCCCAATGAGCAGTACTTC
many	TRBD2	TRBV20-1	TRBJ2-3	CSALTSSTDTQYF	TGCAGTGCCCTGACTAGCAGCACAGATACGCAGTATTTT
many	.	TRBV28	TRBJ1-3	CALRGRTSSGNTIYF	TGTGCCCTAAGAGGGCGAACCTCCTCTGGAAACACCATATATTTT
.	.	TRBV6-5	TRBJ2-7	CASSRSPGISYGQSF	TGTGCCAGCAGTCGCTCTCCGGGAATATCCTACGGGCAGTCCTTC
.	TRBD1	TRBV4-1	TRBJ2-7	CASSQGQGTYEQYF	TGCGCCAGCAGCCAAGGACAGGGGACCTACGAGCAGTACTTC
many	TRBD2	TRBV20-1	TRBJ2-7	CSSRDIAGLPYEQYF	TGCAGTTCAAGAGATATAGCGGGGCTACCCTACGAGCAGTACTTC
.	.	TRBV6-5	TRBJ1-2	CASRQEESGYTF	TGTGCCAGCAGACAGGAGGAGAGTGGCTACACCTTC
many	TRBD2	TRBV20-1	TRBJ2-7	CSALAGGHSYEQYF	TGCAGTGCTTTAGCGGGGGGGCACTCCTACGAGCAGTACTTC
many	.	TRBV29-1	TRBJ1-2	CSVEGGDSYGYTF	TGCAGCGTTGAAGGTGGCGACAGTTATGGCTACACCTTC
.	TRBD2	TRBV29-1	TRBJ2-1	CSVDLVGAGGQFF	TGCAGCGTTGATTTGGTAGGGGCGGGGGGGCAGTTCTTC